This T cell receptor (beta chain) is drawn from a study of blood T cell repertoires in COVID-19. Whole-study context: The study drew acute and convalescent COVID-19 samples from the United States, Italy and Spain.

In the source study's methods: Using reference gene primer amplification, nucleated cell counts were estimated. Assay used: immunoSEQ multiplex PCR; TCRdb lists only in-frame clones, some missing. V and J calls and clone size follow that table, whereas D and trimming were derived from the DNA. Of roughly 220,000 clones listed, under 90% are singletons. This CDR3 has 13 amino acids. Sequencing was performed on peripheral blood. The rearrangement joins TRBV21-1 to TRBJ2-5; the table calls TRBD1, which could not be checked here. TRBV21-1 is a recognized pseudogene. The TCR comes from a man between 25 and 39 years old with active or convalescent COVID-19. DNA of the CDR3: TGTGCCAGCAGCAACCCAGTCCAAGAGACCCAGTACTTC. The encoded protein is CASSNPVQETQYF.